This T cell receptor beta chain comes out of a study of Graves' ophthalmopathy and Graves' hyperthyroidism. Overall study results and limits: Detection in blood was also observed for most expanded thyroid clonotypes above 0.001 frequency.

This clonotype was observed many times. Its target is unknown. This CDR3 contains 16 residues. Germline CDR1 ENHRY, CDR2 SYGVKD. With 0 bases removed from V and 3 bases from J, the gap between germline ends came to 15 bases. If patients had other autoimmune diseases, uncontrolled infections, pregnancy or lactation, they were excluded. Amplified material comprised TCR beta CDR3 regions derived from RNA transcripts. Following a first-round RT-PCR that used HTBI primers, a second-round multiplex PCR was carried out. TCRdb independently ran MiXCR on the multiplex PCR reads; one entry per CDR3 protein. The repertoire holds a few hundred thousand distinct CDR3 sequences, roughly 39% seen once, with approximately 4.1% in the top ten.

Input material: peripheral blood or thyroid tissue (not recorded which). The chain is built from TRBV10-3 and TRBJ2-7; perhaps TRBD2 as D (6 bases). The TCR was taken from an adult man with Graves' hyperthyroidism. The DNA for the CDR3 is TGTGCCATCAGTGAGTCCTCGACGGGAGCGAGCTACGAGCAGTACTTC. This encodes CAISESSTGASYEQYF.